The 9 T cell receptor beta chains below come from one sample, sequenced in a study of blood T cell repertoires in COVID-19. Repertoires were generated with immunoSEQ multiplex PCR, while TCRdb's copy carries only in-frame clones and drops some. The table includes some 320,000 clones, around nine tenths detected once. The sample was PBMCs or T cells enriched from blood (not recorded which). The source of these receptors is a man aged 60 to 69 who had recovered from COVID-19.

V usage is TRBV11-3 and J usage is TRBJ2-7; TRBD2 matches 7 bases. Germline V gives CDR1 SGHNT, CDR2 YENEEA. J lost 4 bases, V lost 1 base, and 4 bases had no gene match. The CDR3 length is 14 residues. The CDR3 loop is CASSLGGREYEQYF. As DNA, the CDR3 is TGTGCCAGCAGCTTAGGCGGGAGAGAGTACGAGCAGTACTTC. The full variable domain, rest sourced from reference TRBV11-3 and TRBJ2-7, is EAGVVQSPRYKIIEKKQPVAFWCNPISGHNTLYWYLQNLGQGPELLIRYENEEAVDDSQLPKDRFSAERLKGVDSTLKIQPAELGDSAVYLCASSLGGREYEQYFGPGTRLTVT.

This chain connects TRBV9 to TRBJ1-4; 7 bases fit TRBD1. Germline values: CDR1 SGDLS, CDR2 YYNGEE. This CDR3 region has 15 residues. J lost 8 bases, V lost 0 bases, and 7 bases had no gene match. The CDR3 sequence: CASSVGGTVGEKLFF. DNA for the CDR3: TGTGCCAGCAGCGTAGGAGGGACAGTGGGCGAAAAACTGTTTTTT.

The rearrangement joins TRBV4-1 to TRBJ1-2; 9 bases fit TRBD1. The germline CDR1 and CDR2 sequences are MGHRA and YSYEKL. Unmatched junction bases numbered 15, after V lost 3 bases and J lost 7 bases. The CDR3 has 17 residues. CDR3 nucleotide sequence: TGCGCCAGCAGCCAGGTCTTGCCCCGGGACAGGGAACTTGGCTACACCTTC. It translates to CASSQVLPRDRELGYTF.

V usage is TRBV27 and J usage is TRBJ2-1; TRBD2 aligns across 8 bases. The V gene end was trimmed by 0 bases and the J gene end by 4 bases; junction bases not matched to a gene: 5. The length of the CDR3 is 16 residues. Germline assignment: CDR1 MNHEY and CDR2 SMNVEV (reference sequence). The CDR3 coding sequence is TGTGCCAGCAGTTTATCGGTTTTAGCGGGATACAATGAGCAGTTCTTC. It specifies CASSLSVLAGYNEQFF.

In DNA form, the CDR3 reads TGTGCCAGCACCGCAAAGCCGGGAGCAAACTACGAGCAGTACTTC. Protein sequence: CASTAKPGANYEQYF. This chain links TRBV27 with TRBJ2-7, with D possibly matching TRBD2 (6 bases). V shed 7 bases and J shed 3 bases, with 19 bases lying between them. Germline V lookup: CDR1 MNHEY, CDR2 SMNVEV (reference sequence). The length of the CDR3 is 15 residues.

The rearrangement joins TRBV4-2 to TRBJ2-1, with 16 bases fitting TRBD2. CDR1 and CDR2 from the germline V gene are LGHNA and YNFKEQ. The J segment lost 10 bases and the V segment lost 1 base, leaving 4 bases of the junction unmatched. The CDR3 runs to 16 residues. The CDR3 region has the DNA TGTGCCAGCAGCCAAGGGGCGGGACTAGCGGGAGGGGAGCAGTTCTTC. Translation gives CASSQGAGLAGGEQFF.

The chain couples TRBV5-8 to TRBJ2-5; 13 nucleotides match TRBD2. This CDR3 is 15 amino acids long. Trimming at V came to 4 bases and at J to 5 bases, leaving 5 bases not matched to a gene. Germline lookup yields CDR1 SGHTS and CDR2 YDEGEE. The CDR3 coding sequence is TGTGCCAGCAGCCCGGGACTAGCGGGGCGTGAGACCCAGTACTTC. Translated, it gives CASSPGLAGRETQYF.

This chain joins TRBV7-9 and TRBJ1-1; a possible D gene is TRBD1 (6 bases). Germline CDR1 and CDR2: SEHNR and FQNEAQ (reference sequence). This CDR3 has 13 amino acids. The V and J ends lost 4 bases and 5 bases respectively, with 11 bases between them. DNA of the CDR3: TGTGCCAGCAGCTCAACAGGGCCTACTGAAGCTTTCTTT. It is translated as CASSSTGPTEAFF.

The chain carries TRBV19 and TRBJ2-1, with 16 bases matching TRBD2. Germline CDR1 and CDR2: LNHDA and SQIVND (reference sequence). The CDR3 length is 19 residues. The V and J ends lost 4 bases and 0 bases, in that order; junction bases with no gene match: 6. CDR3 sequence (DNA): TGTGCCAGTAGTAATAGGGGACTAGCGGGAGGGAGCTCCTACAATGAGCAGTTCTTC. Translating gives CASSNRGLAGGSSYNEQFF.